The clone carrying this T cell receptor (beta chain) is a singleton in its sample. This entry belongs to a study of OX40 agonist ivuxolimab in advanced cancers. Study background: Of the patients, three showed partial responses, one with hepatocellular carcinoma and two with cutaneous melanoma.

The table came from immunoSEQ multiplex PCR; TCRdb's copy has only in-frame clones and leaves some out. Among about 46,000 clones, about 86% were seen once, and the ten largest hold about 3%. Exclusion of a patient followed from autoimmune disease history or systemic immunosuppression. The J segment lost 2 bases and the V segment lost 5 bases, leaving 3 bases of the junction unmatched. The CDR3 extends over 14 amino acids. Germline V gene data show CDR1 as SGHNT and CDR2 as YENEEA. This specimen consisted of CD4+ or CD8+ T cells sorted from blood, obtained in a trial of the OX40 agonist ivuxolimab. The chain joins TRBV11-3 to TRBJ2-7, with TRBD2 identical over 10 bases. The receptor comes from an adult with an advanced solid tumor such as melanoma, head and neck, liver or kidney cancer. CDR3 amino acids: CASSISGGPYEQYF. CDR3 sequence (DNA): TGTGCCAGCAGCATTAGCGGGGGGCCCTACGAGCAGTACTTC.